This note documents a single TCR beta chain sequence. Bulk TCR libraries were made with methods that had been previously described and with listed TCR primers. TCRdb re-derived calls from the PCR reads in MiXCR, one entry per CDR3 protein. The table lists about 630,000 distinct CDR3 sequences, about 25% of them singletons. Naive CD8 T cells were picked out by sorting for CD8+CD4-CCR7+CD45RA+. This sample was included in a study of molecular identifiers for immune sequencing clone quantification. V was clipped by 5 bases and J by 2 bases, with 21 bases between them. There are 17 residues in the CDR3. CDR1 LNHDA and CDR2 SQIVND come from the germline V gene (reference sequence).

Sequenced sample: naive CD8+ T cells from blood, with Jurkat cell RNA spiked in. Subset denoted: FACS-sorted CD8+CD4-CCR7+CD45RA+ naive T cells. This sequence was found in a human donor in good health. Some libraries in this study had Jurkat cell RNA spiked in. The V gene is TRBV19, the J gene TRBJ2-5, with TRBD2 as a possible D gene (6 bases). CDR3 bases: TGTGCCAGTAGTGCACGACTAGTAGCCCTACGTCAAGAGACCCAGTACTTC. Amino acid sequence: CASSARLVALRQETQYF.